This T cell receptor (beta chain) was documented in a study of regulatory T cells in long-lasting Graves disease. Time point noted: newly diagnosed GD, antithyroid drugs for less than 3 months. Construction of the TCR library relied on RNA isolated from PBMCs. Sequencing libraries for TCR beta were prepared with iRepertoire HTBI primers and Arm-PCR of CDR3 regions. TCRdb used MiXCR to reprocess the multiplex PCR reads, holding one entry per CDR3 protein. The sample shows roughly 500,000 distinct CDR3 sequences, 12% of them seen only once. This CDR3 is built from 16 residues. Trimming removed 9 bases from V and 0 bases from J; junction bases left unmatched: 7. The germline gives CDR1 LNHDA, CDR2 SQIVND (reference sequence). This sample also appeared in a second study, on T cells in Graves' hyperthyroidism and ophthalmopathy.

The input for sequencing was peripheral blood mononuclear cells (PBMCs), taken at new diagnosis, from a patient treated with antithyroid drugs. The gene calls are TRBV19 and TRBJ2-7, with TRBD2 identical over 14 bases. The receptor was derived from a woman aged 25 to 45 with Graves disease. The CDR3 sequence is CASRGLAGGNSYEQYF. CDR3 nucleotides: TGTGCCAGCAGAGGACTAGCGGGAGGTAACTCCTACGAGCAGTACTTC.